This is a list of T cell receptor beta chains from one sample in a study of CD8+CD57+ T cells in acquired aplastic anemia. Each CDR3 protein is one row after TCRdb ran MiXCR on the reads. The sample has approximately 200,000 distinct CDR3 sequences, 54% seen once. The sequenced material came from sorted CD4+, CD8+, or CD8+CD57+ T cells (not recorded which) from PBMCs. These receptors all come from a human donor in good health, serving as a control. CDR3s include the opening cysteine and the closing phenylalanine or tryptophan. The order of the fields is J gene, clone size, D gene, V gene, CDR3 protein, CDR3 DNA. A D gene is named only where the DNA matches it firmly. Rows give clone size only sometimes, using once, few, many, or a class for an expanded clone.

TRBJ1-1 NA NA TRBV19 CASKGGNRENTEAFF TGTGCCAGTAAAGGAGGGAACCGTGAGAACACTGAAGCCTTCTTT
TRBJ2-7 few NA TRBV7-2 CASSPTSRGSYEQYF TGTGCCAGCAGCCCAACCTCCCGGGGCTCCTACGAGCAGTACTTC
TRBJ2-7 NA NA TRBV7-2 CASSFIALSSYEQYF TGTGCCAGCAGCTTCATTGCCCTGAGCTCCTACGAGCAGTACTTC
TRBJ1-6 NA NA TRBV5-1 CASRAVVGADSPLHF TGCGCCAGCAGGGCCGTTGTGGGGGCGGACTCACCCCTCCACTTT
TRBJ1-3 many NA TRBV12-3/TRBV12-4 CASSRRGLGNTIYF TGTGCCAGCAGCCGCCGGGGACTTGGAAACACCATATATTTT
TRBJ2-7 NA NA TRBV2 CASSEGLAQSRRYF TGTGCCAGCAGTGAGGGTCTAGCGCAATCTAGACGGTACTTC
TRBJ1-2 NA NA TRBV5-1 CASSFLQGEKDYGYTF TGCGCCAGCAGCTTCTTACAGGGTGAGAAAGACTATGGCTACACCTTC
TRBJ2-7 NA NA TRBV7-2 CASSLIGVEQYF TGTGCCAGCAGCTTAATTGGCGTCGAGCAGTACTTC
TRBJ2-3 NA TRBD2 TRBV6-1 CASEPGGGVYTDTQYF TGTGCCAGCGAGCCTGGGGGGGGTGTCTACACAGATACGCAGTATTTC
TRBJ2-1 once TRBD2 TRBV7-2 CASRAGANEQFF TGTGCCAGCAGAGCGGGGGCAAATGAGCAGTTCTTC
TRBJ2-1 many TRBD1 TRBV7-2 CASSFDRANEQFF TGTGCCAGCAGCTTCGACAGGGCAAATGAGCAGTTCTTC
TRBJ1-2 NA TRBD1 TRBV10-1 CASSGTGGGYTF TGCGCCAGCAGTGGGACAGGGGGCGGCTACACCTTC
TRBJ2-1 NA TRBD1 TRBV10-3 CAIRGDRGLNNEQFF TGTGCCATCAGAGGGGACAGGGGGCTAAACAATGAGCAGTTCTTC
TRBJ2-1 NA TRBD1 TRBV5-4 CASSLVGTALYNEQFF TGTGCCAGCAGCTTGGTCGGGACAGCCCTTTACAATGAGCAGTTCTTC
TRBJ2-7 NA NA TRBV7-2 CASSLGVLGAGEQYF TGTGCCAGCAGCTTAGGAGTCTTGGGGGCCGGCGAGCAGTACTTC
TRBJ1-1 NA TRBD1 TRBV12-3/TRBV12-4 CASSLGRGLPSNTEAFF TGTGCCAGCAGTTTAGGCAGGGGGCTACCCTCCAACACTGAAGCTTTCTTT
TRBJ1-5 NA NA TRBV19 CASSATTGISNQPQHF TGTGCCAGTAGTGCCACTACAGGGATTAGCAATCAGCCCCAGCATTTT
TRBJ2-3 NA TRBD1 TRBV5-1 CASSMAGTDYTDTQYF TGCGCCAGCAGCATGGCCGGGACAGACTACACAGATACGCAGTATTTT
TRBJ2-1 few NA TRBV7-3 CASSEGGSSYNEQFF TGTGCCAGCAGCGAGGGGGGGAGCTCCTACAATGAGCAGTTCTTC
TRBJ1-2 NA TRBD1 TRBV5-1 CASSFDPDRADTF TGCGCCAGCAGCTTTGACCCTGACAGGGCAGACACCTTC
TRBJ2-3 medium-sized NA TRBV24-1 CATSLHGSSTDTQYF TGTGCCACCAGTCTACACGGCTCATCCACAGATACGCAGTATTTT
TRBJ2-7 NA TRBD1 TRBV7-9 CASSGTAYEQYF TGTGCCAGCAGCGGGACAGCCTACGAGCAGTACTTC
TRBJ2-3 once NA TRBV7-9 CASRAAGNTDTQYF TGTGCCAGCAGAGCAGCAGGGAACACAGATACGCAGTATTTT
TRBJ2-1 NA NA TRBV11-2 CASSAHSAGTFIGFYNEQFF TGTGCCAGCAGCGCACACAGCGCCGGCACCTTTATCGGTTTTTACAATGAGCAGTTCTTC
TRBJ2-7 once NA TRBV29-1 CSALDRTSYEQYF TGCAGCGCCTTAGACAGAACGTCCTACGAGCAGTACTTC